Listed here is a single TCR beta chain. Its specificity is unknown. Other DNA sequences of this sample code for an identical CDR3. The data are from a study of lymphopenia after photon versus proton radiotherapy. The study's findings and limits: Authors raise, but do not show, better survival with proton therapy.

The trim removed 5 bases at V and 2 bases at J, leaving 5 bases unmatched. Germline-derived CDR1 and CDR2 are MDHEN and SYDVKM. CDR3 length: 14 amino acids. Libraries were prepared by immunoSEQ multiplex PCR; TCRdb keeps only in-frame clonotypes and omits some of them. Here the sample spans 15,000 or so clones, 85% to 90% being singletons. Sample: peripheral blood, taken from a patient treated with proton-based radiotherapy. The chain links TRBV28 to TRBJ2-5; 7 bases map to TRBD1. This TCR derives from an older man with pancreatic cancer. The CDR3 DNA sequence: TGTGCCAGCAGTACGAGACAGGGACAAGAGACCCAGTACTTC. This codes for CASSTRQGQETQYF.